The TCR beta chain under discussion was sequenced for a study of Ad26.COV2.S vaccination and SARS-CoV-2 variants. Overall study: Ad26.COV2.S shots went into the muscle once or twice, 56 days apart.

Treatment defined: around 19 received Ad26.COV2.S at low or high dose, single or two shots; roughly five received placebo; per-sample allocation not given. Sampling took place 63 days after the first vaccine or placebo injection. Assay used: immunoSEQ multiplex PCR; TCRdb lists only in-frame clones, some missing. The sample lists a few hundred thousand clones; around 89% were seen once. This receptor was identified in a person aged 18-60 years who received the Ad26.COV2.S COVID-19 vaccine or a placebo. The sample in question was peripheral blood, obtained in a trial of Ad26.COV2.S vaccine versus placebo.

CDR3 loop: CASSSRSGGDFYNEQFF. The CDR3 DNA follows: TGTGCCAGCAGCTCCCGGAGTGGGGGCGACTTCTACAATGAGCAGTTCTTC. The J gene is TRBJ2-1, the V gene TRBV7-6, with a weak D call TRBD1 (6 bases). Trimming shortened V by 4 bases and J by 3 bases, and 19 bases separated the two germline ends. Germline V gene lookup returns CDR1 SGHVS and CDR2 FNYEAQ. This CDR3 comprises 17 residues.